Below are 21 T cell receptor beta chains sequenced from a single sample in a study of blood T cell repertoires in COVID-19 (dated by TCRdb to about 2020). Libraries were constructed by the immunoSEQ multiplex PCR assay. TCRdb provides this immuneACCESS table in a form limited to in-frame rearrangements. Some clones are lacking; in checked studies, under half of them reflect an unresolved V gene, and why the rest are absent is not known. In all, the sample holds tens of thousands of clones, and 70% to 75% of those were seen once. Together, the top ten hold less than 40% of the sample. Sequencing was done on a sample of peripheral blood. The receptors originated from a woman aged 70 to 79 with acute or convalescent COVID-19.

The J gene is TRBJ1-6, the V gene TRBV6-5; 7 positions agree with TRBD1. Trimming cost V 7 bases and J 5 bases; bases outside gene matches: 5. The CDR3 is made up of 14 amino acids. Looked up from germline, CDR1 is MNHEY and CDR2 is SVGAGI. CDR3: CASTADRNNSPLHF. In nucleotides, the CDR3 is TGTGCCAGCACCGCGGACAGGAATAATTCACCCCTCCACTTT.

This clone appeared once. The rearrangement links TRBV6-2 or TRBV6-3 to TRBJ2-5, with D possibly matching TRBD2 (6 bases). The CDR3 consists of 15 residues. Trimming took 2 bases from V and 7 from J, leaving 17 bases between them. CDR1 and CDR2 from the germline V gene are MNHEY and SVGEGT. The DNA for the CDR3 is TGTGCCAGCAGTTACGGGGGAGGTTCCAAAGGGACCCAGTACTTC. Translating gives CASSYGGGSKGTQYF.

This clone showed up just a few times. The J gene is TRBJ2-4, the V gene TRBV19; D remains ambiguous. V lost 5 bases and J 1 base, leaving 12 bases between the germline ends. The CDR3 loop spans 15 amino acids. Germline V gene data show CDR1 as LNHDA and CDR2 as SQIVND (reference sequence). CDR3 amino acids: CASSGSMSAKNIQYF. DNA for the CDR3: TGTGCCAGTAGTGGTTCAATGAGCGCCAAAAACATTCAGTACTTC.

V usage is TRBV29-1 and J usage is TRBJ1-3; no reliable D call. V lost 2 bases and J 5 bases, leaving 13 bases between the germline ends. The CDR3 covers 14 residues. The V gene's germline CDR1 is SQVTM and CDR2 ANQGSEA. CDR3 sequence: CSVEIGPSRNTIYF. As DNA, the CDR3 is TGCAGCGTTGAAATTGGGCCATCTAGAAACACCATATATTTT.

The chain recombines TRBV5-1 with TRBJ1-1; tentative D call: TRBD1 (5 bases). Trimming left V 2 bases short and J 1 base short, with 15 bases between. The CDR3 runs to 16 residues. CDR1 is SGHRS, CDR2 YFSETQ, per germline. CDR3 loop: CASSFPGGTKNTEAFF. The CDR3 DNA sequence: TGCGCCAGCAGCTTCCCGGGAGGGACGAAGAACACTGAAGCTTTCTTT.

The V gene is TRBV4-2, the J gene TRBJ2-1, with 7 bases lining up with TRBD1. Germline trimming cut 1 base from V and 5 bases from J; bases unmatched to any gene: 8. The CDR3 covers 16 residues. Germline V gives CDR1 LGHNA, CDR2 YNFKEQ. The CDR3 is CASSQVYRGIHNEQFF. The CDR3 nucleotides read TGTGCCAGCAGCCAAGTGTACAGGGGTATCCACAATGAGCAGTTCTTC.

This chain connects TRBV6-6 to TRBJ2-3, with 7 bases lining up with TRBD2. The V and J ends lost 2 bases and 3 bases, in that order; junction bases with no gene match: 5. This CDR3 has 15 amino acids. From germline, CDR1 is MNHNY and CDR2 SVGAGI (reference sequence). The chain's CDR3 is CASSYDGTKTDTQYF. In DNA form, the CDR3 reads TGTGCCAGCAGTTACGACGGGACTAAAACAGATACGCAGTATTTT.

This sequence joins TRBV6-5 and TRBJ1-5; tentatively, D is TRBD1 (5 bases). This CDR3 contains 15 residues. V lost 6 bases, J lost 4 bases, and 16 bases lay in between. CDR1 is MNHEY and CDR2 is SVGAGI in the germline V gene. The CDR3 region is CASRPGRVTNQPQHF. The CDR3 region has the DNA TGTGCCAGCAGGCCCGGCAGGGTGACGAATCAGCCCCAGCATTTT.

CDR3 amino acids: CASKGQGNTGELFF. CDR3 sequence (DNA): TGTGCCAGCAAGGGGCAGGGGAACACCGGGGAGCTGTTTTTT. The V call is TRBV2, the J call TRBJ2-2, with D possibly being TRBD1 (5 bases). The CDR3 spans 14 residues. Trimming shortened V by 7 bases and J by 1 base, and 10 bases separated the two germline ends. Germline-derived CDR1 and CDR2 are SNHLY and FYNNEI.

This clone has more than one count but fewer than ten. V usage is TRBV6-5 and J usage is TRBJ2-1; 11 bases are shared with TRBD2. CDR1 MNHEY and CDR2 SVGAGI come from the germline V gene. The CDR3 has 13 residues. The V segment lost 10 bases and the J segment 5 bases; nucleotides outside the gene matches: 4. The chain's CDR3 is CATRLAGHNEQFF. DNA for the CDR3: TGTGCCACCCGACTAGCGGGGCACAATGAGCAGTTCTTC.

This chain links TRBV10-1 with TRBJ2-7, with TRBD2 matching over 7 bases. The CDR3 totals 14 residues. V shed 2 bases and J 8 bases; nucleotides not matched to a gene: 9. Germline V gene sequence: CDR1 WNHNN, CDR2 SYGVQD (reference sequence). The CDR3 DNA follows: TGCGCCAGCAGTGAGGGACTAGGTAGGGGTCAGCAGTACTTC. This translates into CASSEGLGRGQQYF.

The V and J genes are TRBV19 and TRBJ2-4; a weak D match, TRBD1 (6 bases). The CDR3 loop spans 18 amino acids. The V and J ends lost 2 bases and 0 bases respectively, with 17 bases between them. Looked up from germline, CDR1 is LNHDA and CDR2 is SQIVND (reference sequence). The CDR3 region has the DNA TGTGCCAGTAGTATATCTGGACAGTCAAGGCTAGCCAAAAACATTCAGTACTTC. Amino acids: CASSISGQSRLAKNIQYF.

The rearrangement joins TRBV4-3 to TRBJ2-1; tentatively, D is TRBD1 (5 bases). CDR1 LGHNA and CDR2 YSLEER come from the germline V gene. V lost 0 bases and J lost 7, with 13 bases in between. The CDR3 loop spans 15 amino acids. The CDR3 nucleotides are TGCGCCAGCAGCCAAGATTCTAGGGGTAGTAATGAGCAGTTCTTC. It yields the protein CASSQDSRGSNEQFF.

This clone came up once. The chain recombines TRBV2 with TRBJ2-5; TRBD2 matches 10 bases. Unmatched junction bases numbered 7, after V lost 6 bases and J lost 3 bases. The CDR3 extends over 15 amino acids. Germline CDR1 is SNHLY and CDR2 is FYNNEI. CDR3: CASRTSGALEETQYF. For the CDR3, the DNA is TGTGCCAGCAGAACTAGCGGGGCCCTCGAAGAGACCCAGTACTTC.

The rearrangement uses TRBV6-6 and TRBJ2-1; 11 nucleotides line up with TRBD1. The V gene end was trimmed by 5 bases and the J gene end by 6 bases; junction bases not matched to a gene: 6. Germline CDR1 is MNHNY and CDR2 is SVGAGI (reference sequence). This CDR3 is built from 15 residues. This CDR3 reads CASSPDGTGGNEQFF. For the CDR3, the DNA is TGTGCCAGCAGTCCCGACGGGACAGGGGGCAATGAGCAGTTCTTC.

This sequence joins TRBV12-3 or TRBV12-4 and TRBJ1-2; the D is unclear. V was trimmed by 6 bases and J by 8 bases, leaving 16 bases between them. This CDR3 has 13 residues. The CDR3 sequence is CASSSMSAGGYTF. The DNA for the CDR3 is TGTGCCAGCAGCTCAATGTCGGCGGGGGGCTACACCTTC.

This chain connects TRBV5-5 to TRBJ2-1; a possible D gene is TRBD2 (5 bases). Germline V CDR1 and CDR2: SGHKS, YYEKEE (reference sequence). V dropped 2 bases and J dropped 6 bases, with 12 bases sitting between them. CDR3 size: 14 residues. The chain's CDR3 is CASSFPGILNEQFF. The DNA of the CDR3 is TGTGCCAGCAGCTTTCCCGGGATCCTCAATGAGCAGTTCTTC. The full variable domain, rest sourced from reference TRBV5-5 and TRBJ2-1, is DAGVTQSPTHLIKTRGQQVTLRCSPISGHKSVSWYQQVLGQGPQFIFQYYEKEERGRGNFPDRFSARQFPNYSSELNVNALLLGDSALYLCASSFPGILNEQFFGPGTRLTVL.

The chain joins TRBV7-2 to TRBJ2-1; TRBD2 matches 12 bases. Per the germline V gene, CDR1 is SGHTA and CDR2 is FQGNSA. The J segment lost 6 bases and the V segment lost 5 bases, leaving 5 bases of the junction unmatched. The CDR3 extends over 15 amino acids. CDR3 amino acids: CASSPQLAGGNEQFF. In DNA, the CDR3 is TGTGCCAGCAGCCCCCAACTAGCGGGAGGCAATGAGCAGTTCTTC.

The chain joins TRBV5-1 to TRBJ1-1; 12 bases fit TRBD1. This CDR3 has 17 amino acids. Germline V gene data show CDR1 as SGHRS and CDR2 as YFSETQ. V lost 4 bases to trimming and J lost 5 bases; unmatched junction nucleotides: 12. The DNA for the CDR3 is TGCGCCAGCAGCCTCACCGGGACAGGGGGCCTCTGGACTGAAGCTTTCTTT. It codes for CASSLTGTGGLWTEAFF.

This clone was seen a single time. The chain is built from TRBV5-6 and TRBJ1-5; D perhaps matches TRBD1 (6 bases). The CDR3 runs 15 residues. Germline loops: CDR1 SGHDT, CDR2 YYEEEE. V dropped 4 bases and J dropped 0 bases, with 11 bases sitting between them. DNA for the CDR3: TGTGCCAGCAGCCCGGACAGATTTAGCAATCAGCCCCAGCATTTT. Amino acid sequence: CASSPDRFSNQPQHF.

The chain links TRBV14 to TRBJ2-7; D is possibly TRBD2 (5 bases). Trimming took off 0 bases at V and 6 bases at J, with 9 bases between the two ends. The CDR3 length is 13 residues. Germline V gives CDR1 SGHDN, CDR2 FVKESK. CDR3 nucleotide sequence: TGTGCCAGCAGCCAAGAGAGGGTGAGCGAGCAGTACTTC. Its protein is CASSQERVSEQYF.